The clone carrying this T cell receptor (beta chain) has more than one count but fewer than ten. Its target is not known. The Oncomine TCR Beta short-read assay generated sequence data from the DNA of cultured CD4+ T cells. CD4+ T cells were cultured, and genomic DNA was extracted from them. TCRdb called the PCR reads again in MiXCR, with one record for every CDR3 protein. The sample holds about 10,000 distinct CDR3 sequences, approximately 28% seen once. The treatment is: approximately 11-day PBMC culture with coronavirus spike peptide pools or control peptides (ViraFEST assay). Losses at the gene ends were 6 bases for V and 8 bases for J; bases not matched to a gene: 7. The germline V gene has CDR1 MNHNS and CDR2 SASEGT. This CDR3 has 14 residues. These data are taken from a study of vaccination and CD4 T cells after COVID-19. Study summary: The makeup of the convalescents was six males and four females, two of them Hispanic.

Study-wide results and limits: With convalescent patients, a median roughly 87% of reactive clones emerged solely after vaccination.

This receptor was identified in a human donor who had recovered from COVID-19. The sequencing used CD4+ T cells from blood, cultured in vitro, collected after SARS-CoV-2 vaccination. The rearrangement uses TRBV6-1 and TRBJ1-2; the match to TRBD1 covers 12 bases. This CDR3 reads CASRPGQGAWGYTF. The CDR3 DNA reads TGTGCCAGCAGACCGGGACAGGGGGCGTGGGGCTACACCTTC.